Following are 21 T cell receptor beta chains from one sample sequenced in a study of Tregs in tolerant kidney transplant recipients. Repertoires were generated with immunoSEQ multiplex PCR, while TCRdb's copy carries only in-frame clones and drops some. Recorded here are about 11,000 clones; the top ten clones represent about 24%. The nonmyeloablative bone marrow transplants came from related graft donors, with transient mixed chimerism. The specimen comprised CD8+ T cells from blood (PBMCs), sampled 24 months after the transplant. All receptors come from a human patient who received a combined kidney and bone marrow transplant. Part of the T cell pool may stem from the graft donor.

Of note for this clone: The read finishes 3 residues shy of the CDR3 end, and the germline J gene is used to complete it. The chain carries TRBV19 and TRBJ1-6; 8 nucleotides line up with TRBD1. In germline, CDR1 is LNHDA, CDR2 SQIVND (reference sequence). V shed 3 bases, J shed 9 bases, and the junction held 7 bases outside the gene matches. The length of the CDR3 is 15 residues. The CDR3 here is CASSIWTGTPSPLHF. The DNA read from the CDR3 is TGTGCCAGTAGTATTTGGACAGGGACCCCTTCACCC.

Details on this clone: The CDR3 end is not reached by the read, which stops 3 residues before it; the germline J gene fills it in. The chain joins TRBV4-1 to TRBJ2-3; D possibly corresponds to TRBD2 (5 bases). Looked up from germline, CDR1 is MGHRA and CDR2 is YSYEKL. The CDR3 spans 14 residues. Trimming removed 6 bases from V and 0 bases from J, with 10 bases in between. CDR3: CASSSVPSTDTQYF. The DNA read from the CDR3 is TGCGCCAGCAGTAGCGTCCCTAGCACAGATACG.

About this clone itself: Coverage ceases 3 residues before the CDR3 finishes, and the germline J gene fills in the end. The chain has TRBV7-9 and TRBJ1-1; D is unresolved. This CDR3 comprises 13 residues. The germline V gene encodes CDR1 SEHNR and CDR2 FQNEAQ (reference sequence). This chain's CDR3 is CASSPGRSYEAFF. CDR3 bases read: TGTGCCAGCAGCCCAGGTCGCTCCTACGAG. Together with reference TRBV7-9 and TRBJ1-1, the CDR3 gives the full variable domain: DTGVSQNPRHKITKRGQNVTFRCDPISEHNRLYWYRQTLGQGPEFLTYFQNEAQLEKSRLLSDRFSAERPKGSFSTLEIQRTEQGDSAMYLCASSPGRSYEAFFGQGTRLTVV.

The sequenced part of the CDR3 DNA is TGTGCCAGCAGCCTAACTAGCACCGGGGAG. Translated, it gives CASSLTSTGE. The full CDR3 sequence reads CASSLTSTGELFF. V usage is TRBV4-2 and J usage is TRBJ2-2, with D possibly being TRBD2 (5 bases). From the germline J gene comes the end of the CDR3, since the read stops 3 residues before it. Per the germline V gene, CDR1 is LGHNA and CDR2 is YNFKEQ. CDR3 length: 13 residues. V gave up 4 bases and J gave up 4 bases, with 7 bases separating them.

About this clone: The read ends 3 residues shy of where the CDR3 ends; the end is completed using the germline J gene. The V gene is TRBV4-1, the J gene TRBJ1-1; 9 positions agree with TRBD1. The CDR3 runs 15 residues. The germline gives CDR1 MGHRA, CDR2 YSYEKL. V dropped 4 bases and J dropped 6; count of bases not matched to a gene: 9. The CDR3 protein is CASSRGTGINSEAFF. The CDR3 DNA, read in part, is TGCGCCAGCAGCCGCGGGACAGGGATTAACTCTGAA.

Points on this clone: The sequence runs out 3 residues before the end of the CDR3; the remainder is reconstructed from the germline J gene. V gene TRBV7-9 combines with J gene TRBJ2-7; TRBD1 aligns across 8 bases. V was pared by 4 bases and J by 6 bases, with 11 bases of the junction left unmatched. The CDR3 is made up of 15 amino acids. CDR1 SEHNR and CDR2 FQNEAQ come from the germline V gene (reference sequence). The CDR3 spells CASSSWTGSALEQYF. The covered CDR3 bases are TGTGCCAGCAGCTCTTGGACAGGGAGTGCTCTCGAG.

Turning to this clone: The read falls 3 residues short of the CDR3 end, and the missing part is taken from the germline J gene. J is TRBJ2-5 and V is TRBV28, with D tentatively TRBD2 (6 bases). This CDR3 has 15 residues. Germline CDR1 reads MDHEN; CDR2 reads SYDVKM. The germline V and J ends were trimmed by 7 bases and 2 bases, with 17 bases remaining between them. The CDR3 is CASNRAGGLQETQYF. The DNA read from the CDR3 is TGTGCCAGCAATAGGGCCGGCGGACTACAAGAGACC. The full variable domain, its missing parts supplied by reference TRBV28 and TRBJ2-5, is DVKVTQSSRYLVKRTGEKVFLECVQDMDHENMFWYRQDPGLGLRLIYFSYDVKMKEKGDIPEGYSVSREKKERFSLILESASTNQTSMYLCASNRAGGLQETQYFGPGTRLLVL.

Regarding this clone: The missing CDR3 end, 3 residues past where the read stops, is filled in from the germline J gene. The V and J genes are TRBV5-1 and TRBJ2-2, with 7 bases fitting TRBD1. V lost 3 bases and J lost 4; bases outside the gene matches: 3. Germline V lookup: CDR1 SGHRS, CDR2 YFSETQ. The CDR3 is 14 amino acids. CDR3 in amino acids: CASSSGTATGELFF. The CDR3 DNA, read in part, is TGCGCCAGCAGCTCGGGGACAGCCACCGGGGAG.

The part of the CDR3 DNA that was read is TGCAGTGCTAGGGTCCTAGCGGGAACCGGGGAG. Its protein product is CSARVLAGTGE. From start to end, the CDR3 is CSARVLAGTGELFF. The chain combines TRBV20-1 with TRBJ2-2; 9 bases map to TRBD2. From the germline J gene comes the end of the CDR3, since the read stops 3 residues before it. Germline CDR1 reads DFQATT; CDR2 reads SNEGSKA (reference sequence). CDR3 length: 14 residues. Losses at the gene ends were 3 bases for V and 5 bases for J; bases not matched to a gene: 4.

About this clone itself: One end of the junction fails to match germline, which may point to a read error. Sequencing ends 3 residues short of the CDR3 end; the germline J gene provides the rest. The gene calls are TRBV19 and TRBJ2-3; D unresolved. The CDR3 length is 11 residues. Germline V gives CDR1 LNHDA, CDR2 SQIVND (reference sequence). The sequenced CDR3 bases are TGTGCCAGCAGTACGGGAGATACG. This translates into CASSTGDT. The whole CDR3 protein is CASSTGDTQYF.

A note on this clone: The missing CDR3 end, 3 residues past where the read stops, is filled in from the germline J gene. This rearrangement joins TRBV4-2 to TRBJ2-1; tentative D call: TRBD2 (6 bases). The CDR3 consists of 15 residues. Germline V gene sequence: CDR1 LGHNA, CDR2 YNFKEQ. V gave up 4 bases and J gave up 0 bases, with 10 bases separating them. CDR3 amino acids: CASSPTLASYNEQFF. CDR3 DNA, as far as it was read: TGTGCCAGCAGCCCCACACTAGCCTCCTACAATGAG.

Regarding this clone: The DNA ends 3 residues before the CDR3 does, and the rest of the CDR3 is filled in from the germline J gene. The V call is TRBV7-3, the J call TRBJ2-2; D not resolved. The CDR3 is made up of 14 amino acids. Trimming left V 1 base short and J 2 bases short, with 5 bases between. Germline CDR1 is SGHTA and CDR2 is FQGTGA. The sequenced CDR3 bases are TGTGCCAGCAGCTTAAGACTTAACACCGGGGAG. It specifies CASSLRLNTGE. The entire CDR3 protein reads CASSLRLNTGELFF.

About this clone itself: The observed sequence ends 3 residues before the CDR3 terminus, with the missing tail filled in from the germline J gene. The chain recombines TRBV6-2 or TRBV6-3 with TRBJ2-1; TRBD2 matches 8 bases. This CDR3 contains 16 residues. V lost 3 bases and J lost 6; bases outside the gene matches: 10. In germline, CDR1 is MNHEY, CDR2 SVGEGT. The covered CDR3 bases are TGTGCCAGCAGTTATTCTGGACTAGCAATGATCAATGAG. Translating gives CASSYSGLAMINE. The CDR3, in full, reads CASSYSGLAMINEQFF.

About this clone: The read ends 3 residues early relative to the CDR3; the germline J gene fills the gap. This rearrangement joins TRBV7-9 to TRBJ2-5; 8 bases match TRBD2. The CDR3 extends over 15 amino acids. CDR1 and CDR2 from the germline V gene are SEHNR and FQNEAQ (reference sequence). Trimming took 1 base from V and 5 from J; bases not matched to a gene: 6. Incomplete CDR3 DNA: TGTGCCAGCAGCTTAGGGACTAGCAGAGGGGAGACC. It yields the protein CASSLGTSRGET. The entire CDR3 sequence reads CASSLGTSRGETQYF.

Details on this clone: The read finishes 3 residues shy of the CDR3 end, and the germline J gene is used to complete it. The chain combines TRBV6-2 or TRBV6-3 with TRBJ2-3, with TRBD2 as a possible D gene (6 bases). CDR1 is MNHEY and CDR2 is SVGEGT in the germline V gene. This CDR3 spans 14 amino acids. Trimming cost V 7 bases and J 0 bases, with 11 bases left between them. This CDR3 is CASNPGLSTDTQYF. The DNA read from the CDR3 is TGTGCCAGCAACCCGGGACTGAGCACAGATACG.

Comments on this clone: The read comes to an end 3 residues before the CDR3 does, leaving the germline J gene to fill in the end. The rearrangement uses TRBV19 and TRBJ2-3; D uncertain. The germline V and J ends were trimmed by 3 bases and 2 bases, with 9 bases remaining between them. The CDR3 spans 14 residues. In germline, CDR1 is LNHDA, CDR2 SQIVND (reference sequence). CDR3 residues: CASSIFDSTDTQYF. Partial CDR3 DNA: TGTGCCAGTAGTATTTTTGACTCCACAGATACG.

To note about this clone: The read gets to within 3 residues of the CDR3 end, and the germline J gene fills in the rest. The chain recombines TRBV7-6 with TRBJ2-7, with 7 bases matching TRBD1. There are 14 residues in the CDR3. Germline V gene sequence: CDR1 SGHVS, CDR2 FNYEAQ. V trimming: 5 bases; J trimming: 1 base; junction bases outside the gene matches: 5. The CDR3 DNA, read in part, is TGTGCCAGCAGCATTCCGGGACAGTCCTACGAG. Encoded protein: CASSIPGQSYE. The whole CDR3 reads CASSIPGQSYEQYF.

Comment on this clone: Read sequence stops 3 residues before the CDR3 end, and the germline J gene provides the missing end. J is TRBJ1-2 and V is TRBV30; 9 bases line up with TRBD1. This CDR3 is built from 13 residues. Germline lookup yields CDR1 GTSNPN and CDR2 SVGIG (reference sequence). The sequenced part of the CDR3 DNA is TGTGCCTGGAGTGTACAGGGGGCGAGGGGC. Translating it yields CAWSVQGARG. The whole CDR3 sequence reads CAWSVQGARGYTF.

On this clone itself: The read comes to an end 3 residues before the CDR3 does, leaving the germline J gene to fill in the end. V gene TRBV6-2 or TRBV6-3 combines with J gene TRBJ1-1, with D unresolved. The CDR3 consists of 12 residues. CDR1 and CDR2 from the germline V gene are MNHEY and SVGEGT. Trimming removed 4 bases at V and 6 bases at J, with 9 bases between. The chain's CDR3 is CASSFEGPEAFF. CDR3 bases read: TGTGCCAGCAGTTTTGAGGGTCCTGAA.

The CDR3 loop reads CASRLGTGGMDTQYF. The sequenced part of the CDR3 DNA is TGTGCCAGCAGGCTCGGGACAGGGGGCATGGATACG. The gene calls are TRBV2 and TRBJ2-3, with 12 bases lining up with TRBD1. The CDR3 end lies 3 residues beyond the end of the read and is filled in from the germline J gene. There are 15 residues in the CDR3. After removal of 6 bases from V and 6 bases from J, the junction contained 7 bases not matched to a gene. Germline CDR1 is SNHLY and CDR2 is FYNNEI. Filled out from reference TRBV2 and TRBJ2-3, the complete variable domain reads EPEVTQTPSHQVTQMGQEVILRCVPISNHLYFYWYRQILGQKVEFLVSFYNNEISEKSEIFDDQFSVERPDGSNFTLKIRSTKLEDSAMYFCASRLGTGGMDTQYFGPGTRLTVL.

Of note for this clone: The read finishes 3 residues shy of the CDR3 end, and the germline J gene is used to complete it. The chain uses TRBV19 and TRBJ2-7; 7 nucleotides line up with TRBD2. The CDR3 covers 12 residues. CDR1 LNHDA and CDR2 SQIVND come from the germline V gene (reference sequence). V dropped 8 bases and J dropped 2; count of bases not matched to a gene: 3. Partial CDR3 DNA: TGTGCCAGTGCTAGCGGAACCTACGAG. Amino acid sequence: CASASGTYE. The whole CDR3 protein reads CASASGTYEQYF.